There are many counts of the clone carrying this T cell receptor (beta chain). Its target is not known. This entry comes from a study of blood T cells in healthy people across ages. Donors were systemically healthy Caucasian individuals from Russia aged roughly 6 to 95 years. Combining a sample-barcoded 5' primer with a J-beta primer mix, a second PCR ran for roughly 7 to 12 cycles. Every molecule of cDNA carried a tag from a template-switch adaptor with 12 random nucleotides. TCRdb re-called the 5' RACE reads through MiXCR, storing one row per CDR3 protein. This sample has 870,000 or so distinct CDR3 sequences, with 29% found just once. CDR1 and CDR2 from the germline V gene are LNHNV and YYDKDF (reference sequence). Losses at the gene ends were 8 bases for V and 6 bases for J; bases not matched to a gene: 4. This CDR3 region has 14 residues. Broader study findings: PBMCs went unsorted, and a conclusive naive versus antigen-experienced comparison was therefore prevented.

The TCR was taken from a woman older than 75 in good health. This sequence joins TRBV15 and TRBJ2-2; 12 nucleotides align to TRBD2. Material for sequencing was blood. CDR3 residues: CATQTSGGSGELFF. In nucleotides, the CDR3 is TGTGCCACCCAGACTAGCGGGGGTTCCGGGGAGCTGTTTTTT. The whole variable domain, filled in from reference TRBV15 and TRBJ2-2, reads DAMVIQNPRYQVTQFGKPVTLSCSQTLNHNVMYWYQQKSSQAPKLLFHYYDKDFNNEADTPDNFQSRRPNTSFCFLDIRSPGLGDTAMYLCATQTSGGSGELFFGEGSRLTVL.